This T cell receptor beta chain derives from a study of cytomegalovirus exposure and HLA in healthy donors. Study-level results: The authors listed 164 TCR beta chains as cytomegalovirus-associated.

The V end lost 6 bases, the J end lost 1 base, and 13 bases lay between the germline ends. CDR1 and CDR2 (germline): SGHRS, YFSETQ. This CDR3 is built from 14 residues. Primers for the PCR totalled 60 Vbeta and 13 Jbeta. The table came from immunoSEQ multiplex PCR; TCRdb's copy has only in-frame clones and leaves some out. Among about 96,000 clones listed, roughly 80% were seen once. Of note for this clone: Antigen unknown.

The sample taken for sequencing was PBMCs. This chain joins TRBV5-1 and TRBJ1-1; TRBD1 might be the D (6 bases). This clonotype was obtained from a man younger than 45 in good health and CMV-seronegative. CDR3 DNA: TGCGCCAGCACCTCGAGGGGGACGAACACTGAAGCTTTCTTT. Its protein product is CASTSRGTNTEAFF.